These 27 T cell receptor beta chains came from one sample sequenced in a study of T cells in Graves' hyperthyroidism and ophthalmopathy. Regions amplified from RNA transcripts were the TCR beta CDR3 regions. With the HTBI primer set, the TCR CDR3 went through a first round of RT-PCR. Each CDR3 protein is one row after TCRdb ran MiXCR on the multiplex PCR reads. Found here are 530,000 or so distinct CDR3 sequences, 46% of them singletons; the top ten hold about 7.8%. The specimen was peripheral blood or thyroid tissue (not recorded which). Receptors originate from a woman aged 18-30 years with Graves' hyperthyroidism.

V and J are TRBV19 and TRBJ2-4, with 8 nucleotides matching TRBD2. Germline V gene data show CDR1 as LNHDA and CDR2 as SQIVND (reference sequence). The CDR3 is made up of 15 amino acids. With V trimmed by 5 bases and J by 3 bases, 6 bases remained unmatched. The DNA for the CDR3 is TGTGCCAGTAGTCAGCGGGGGCAGGGCAAAAACATTCAGTACTTC. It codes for CASSQRGQGKNIQYF.

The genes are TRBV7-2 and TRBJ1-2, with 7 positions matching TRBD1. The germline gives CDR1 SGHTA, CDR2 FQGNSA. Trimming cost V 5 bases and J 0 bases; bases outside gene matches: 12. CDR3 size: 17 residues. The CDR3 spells CASSPGEGDSPNYGYTF. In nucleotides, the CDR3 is TGTGCCAGCAGCCCCGGTGAAGGGGACAGTCCTAACTATGGCTACACCTTC.

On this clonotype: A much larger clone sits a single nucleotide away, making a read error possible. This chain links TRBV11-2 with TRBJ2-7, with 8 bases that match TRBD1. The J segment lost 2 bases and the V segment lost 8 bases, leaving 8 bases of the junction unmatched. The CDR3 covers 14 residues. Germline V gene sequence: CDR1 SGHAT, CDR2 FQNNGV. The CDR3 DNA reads TGTGCCAGCGGCCCCCAGACAGGGGCCTACGAGCAGTACTTC. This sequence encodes CASGPQTGAYEQYF.

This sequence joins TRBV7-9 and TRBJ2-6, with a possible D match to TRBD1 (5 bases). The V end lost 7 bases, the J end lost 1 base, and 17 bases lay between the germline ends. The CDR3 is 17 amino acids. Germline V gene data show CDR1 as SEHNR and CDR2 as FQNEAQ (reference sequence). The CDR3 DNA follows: TGTGCCAGCACCCTAGGGGCTGGGAAATCTGGGGCCAACGTCCTGACTTTC. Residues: CASTLGAGKSGANVLTF.

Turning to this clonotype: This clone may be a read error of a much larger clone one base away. The CDR3 here is CSVGTGGKLEQCF. The CDR3 coding sequence is TGCAGCGTGGGGACTGGCGGGAAACTCGAGCAGTGCTTC. The chain links TRBV29-1 to TRBJ2-7, with a possible D match to TRBD2 (6 bases). The V gene's germline CDR1 is SQVTM and CDR2 ANQGSEA. This CDR3 has 13 residues.

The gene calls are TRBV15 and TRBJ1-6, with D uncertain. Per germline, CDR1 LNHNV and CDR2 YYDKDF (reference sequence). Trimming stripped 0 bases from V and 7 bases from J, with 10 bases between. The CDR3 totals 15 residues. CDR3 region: CATSRELAGNSPLHF. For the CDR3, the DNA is TGTGCCACCAGCAGAGAACTAGCGGGGAATTCACCCCTCCACTTT. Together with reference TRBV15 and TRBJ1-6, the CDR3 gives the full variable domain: DAMVIQNPRYQVTQFGKPVTLSCSQTLNHNVMYWYQQKSSQAPKLLFHYYDKDFNNEADTPDNFQSRRPNTSFCFLDIRSPGLGDTAMYLCATSRELAGNSPLHFGNGTRLTVT.

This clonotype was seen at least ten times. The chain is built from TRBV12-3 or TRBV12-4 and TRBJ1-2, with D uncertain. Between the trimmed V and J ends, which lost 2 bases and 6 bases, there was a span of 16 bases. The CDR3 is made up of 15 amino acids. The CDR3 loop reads CASSLLIGVGHGYTF. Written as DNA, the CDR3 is TGTGCCAGCAGTTTATTGATCGGGGTAGGACATGGCTACACCTTC.

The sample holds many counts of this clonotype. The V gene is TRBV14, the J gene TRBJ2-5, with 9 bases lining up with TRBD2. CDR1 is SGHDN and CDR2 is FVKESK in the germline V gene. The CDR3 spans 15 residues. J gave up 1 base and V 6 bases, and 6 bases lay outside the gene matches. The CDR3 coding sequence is TGTGCCAGCAGTGTCGGGACTAGCAGCCAAGAGACCCAGTACTTC. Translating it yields CASSVGTSSQETQYF.

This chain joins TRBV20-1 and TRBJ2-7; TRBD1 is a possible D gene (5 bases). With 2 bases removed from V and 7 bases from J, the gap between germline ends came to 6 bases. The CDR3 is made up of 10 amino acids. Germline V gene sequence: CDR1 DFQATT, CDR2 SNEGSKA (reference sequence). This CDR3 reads CSARQGEQYF. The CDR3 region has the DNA TGCAGTGCTAGACAGGGAGAGCAGTACTTC.

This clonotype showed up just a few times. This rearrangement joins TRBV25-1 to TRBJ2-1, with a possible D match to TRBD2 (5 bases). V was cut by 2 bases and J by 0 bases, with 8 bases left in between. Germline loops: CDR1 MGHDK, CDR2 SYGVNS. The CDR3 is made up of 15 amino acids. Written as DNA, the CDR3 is TGTGCCAGCAGTGAAGGGCTAGCCTCCTACAATGAGCAGTTCTTC. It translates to CASSEGLASYNEQFF.

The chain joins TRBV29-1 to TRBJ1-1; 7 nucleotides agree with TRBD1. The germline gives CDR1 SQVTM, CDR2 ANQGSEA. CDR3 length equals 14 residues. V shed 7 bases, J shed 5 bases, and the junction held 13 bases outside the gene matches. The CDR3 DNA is TGCAGCGCGGAGGGATCGACAGGGCAAACTGAAGCTTTCTTT. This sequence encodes CSAEGSTGQTEAFF.

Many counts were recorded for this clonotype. The CDR3 region has the DNA TGCAGTGCGAAACTAGCGGGAGTGTTCTCGTCCTACGAGCAGTACTTC. Protein sequence: CSAKLAGVFSSYEQYF. V gene TRBV20-1 combines with J gene TRBJ2-7; 11 bases are a match to TRBD2. This CDR3 region has 16 residues. Germline V gene lookup returns CDR1 DFQATT and CDR2 SNEGSKA (reference sequence). J lost 1 base, V lost 6 bases, and 11 bases had no gene match.

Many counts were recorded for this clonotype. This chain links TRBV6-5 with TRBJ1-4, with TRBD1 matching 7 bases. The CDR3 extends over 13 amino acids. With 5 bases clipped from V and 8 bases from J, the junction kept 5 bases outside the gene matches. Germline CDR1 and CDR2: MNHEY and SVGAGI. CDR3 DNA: TGTGCCAGCAGTCAGACAGGGAAGGAAAAACTGTTTTTT. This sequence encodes CASSQTGKEKLFF.

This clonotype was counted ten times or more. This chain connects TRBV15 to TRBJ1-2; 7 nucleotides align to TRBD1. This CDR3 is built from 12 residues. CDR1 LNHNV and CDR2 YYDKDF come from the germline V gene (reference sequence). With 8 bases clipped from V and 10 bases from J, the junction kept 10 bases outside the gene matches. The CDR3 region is CATHSSGQVYTF. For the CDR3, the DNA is TGTGCCACCCACTCCAGCGGACAGGTCTACACCTTC.

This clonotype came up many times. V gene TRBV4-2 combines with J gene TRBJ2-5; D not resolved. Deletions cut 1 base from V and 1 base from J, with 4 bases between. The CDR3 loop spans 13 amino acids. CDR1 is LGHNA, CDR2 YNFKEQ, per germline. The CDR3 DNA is TGTGCCAGCAGCCAAGTCTCCCAAGAGACCCAGTACTTC. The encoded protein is CASSQVSQETQYF.

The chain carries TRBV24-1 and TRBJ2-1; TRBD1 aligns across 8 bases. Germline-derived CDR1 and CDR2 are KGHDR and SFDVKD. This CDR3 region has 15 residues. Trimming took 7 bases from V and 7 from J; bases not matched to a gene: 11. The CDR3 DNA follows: TGTGCCACCAGCCTAGGGGGACAGGTGGTAAATGAGCAGTTCTTC. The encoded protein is CATSLGGQVVNEQFF.

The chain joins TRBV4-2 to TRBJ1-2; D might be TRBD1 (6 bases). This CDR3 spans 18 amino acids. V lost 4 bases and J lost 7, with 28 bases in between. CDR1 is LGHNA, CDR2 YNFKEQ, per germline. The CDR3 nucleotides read TGTGCCAGCAGCCCTAACGGGGGGCGAGGCACCGGGGGCTTTGGCTACACCTTC. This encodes CASSPNGGRGTGGFGYTF.

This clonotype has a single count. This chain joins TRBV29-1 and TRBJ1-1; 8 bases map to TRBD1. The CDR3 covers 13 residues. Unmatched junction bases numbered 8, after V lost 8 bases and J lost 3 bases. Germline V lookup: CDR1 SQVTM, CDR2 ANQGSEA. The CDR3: CSLWTGWDTEAFF. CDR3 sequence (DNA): TGCAGCCTATGGACAGGGTGGGACACTGAAGCTTTCTTT.

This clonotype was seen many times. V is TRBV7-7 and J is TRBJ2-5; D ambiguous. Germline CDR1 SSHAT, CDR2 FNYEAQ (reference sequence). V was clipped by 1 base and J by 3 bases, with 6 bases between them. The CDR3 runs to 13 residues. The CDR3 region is CASSLVYEETQYF. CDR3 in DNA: TGTGCCAGCAGCTTAGTGTATGAAGAGACCCAGTACTTC.

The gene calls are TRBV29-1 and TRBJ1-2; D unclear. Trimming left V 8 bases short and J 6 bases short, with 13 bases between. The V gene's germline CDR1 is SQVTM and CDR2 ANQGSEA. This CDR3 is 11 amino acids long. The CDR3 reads CSLGLVDGYTF. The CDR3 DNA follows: TGCAGCTTAGGCCTCGTCGATGGCTACACCTTC.

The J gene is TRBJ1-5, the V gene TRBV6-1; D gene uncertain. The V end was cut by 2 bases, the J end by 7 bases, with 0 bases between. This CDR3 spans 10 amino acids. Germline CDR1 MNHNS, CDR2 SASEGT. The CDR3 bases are TGTGCCAGCAGTGAACAGCCCCAGCATTTT. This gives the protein CASSEQPQHF.

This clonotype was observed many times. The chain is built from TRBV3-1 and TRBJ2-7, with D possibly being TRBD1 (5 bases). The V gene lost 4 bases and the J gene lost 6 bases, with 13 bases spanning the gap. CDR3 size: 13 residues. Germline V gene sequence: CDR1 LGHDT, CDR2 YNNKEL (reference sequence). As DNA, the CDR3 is TGTGCCAGCAGCCTCGATGGGGCCGGCGAGCAGTACTTC. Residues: CASSLDGAGEQYF.

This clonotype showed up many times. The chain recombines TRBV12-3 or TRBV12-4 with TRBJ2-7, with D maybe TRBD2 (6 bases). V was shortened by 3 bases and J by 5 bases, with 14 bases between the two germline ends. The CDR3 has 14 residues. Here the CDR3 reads CASSFSGRHNEQYF. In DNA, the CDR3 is TGTGCCAGCAGTTTTTCCGGGAGACACAACGAGCAGTACTTC.

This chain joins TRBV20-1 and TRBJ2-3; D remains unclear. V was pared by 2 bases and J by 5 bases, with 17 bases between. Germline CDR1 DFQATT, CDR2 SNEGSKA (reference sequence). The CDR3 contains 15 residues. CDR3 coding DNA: TGCAGTGCTAGATCCCCCTCCTCCGGCGAAGATACGCAGTATTTT. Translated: CSARSPSSGEDTQYF.

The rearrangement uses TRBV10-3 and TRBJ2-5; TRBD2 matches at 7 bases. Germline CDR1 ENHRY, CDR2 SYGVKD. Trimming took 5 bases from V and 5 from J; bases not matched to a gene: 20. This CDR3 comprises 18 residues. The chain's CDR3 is CAISFGVVAGLSPETQYF. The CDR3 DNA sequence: TGTGCCATCAGTTTTGGAGTTGTGGCGGGACTAAGCCCCGAGACCCAGTACTTC.

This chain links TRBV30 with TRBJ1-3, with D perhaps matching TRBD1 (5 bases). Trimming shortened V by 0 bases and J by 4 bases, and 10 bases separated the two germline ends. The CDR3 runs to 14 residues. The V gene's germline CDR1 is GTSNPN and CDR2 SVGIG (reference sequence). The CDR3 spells CAWSVGQGGNTIYF. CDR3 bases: TGTGCCTGGAGTGTAGGTCAGGGCGGAAACACCATATATTTT.

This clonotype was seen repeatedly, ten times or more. The CDR3 spells CASSRGVNQPQHF. The CDR3 nucleotides are TGTGCCAGCAGCCGTGGGGTCAATCAGCCCCAGCATTTT. V gene TRBV5-6 combines with J gene TRBJ1-5, with D hard to call. The germline V gene has CDR1 SGHDT and CDR2 YYEEEE. V lost 4 bases to trimming and J lost 3 bases, with 8 bases between them. The CDR3 runs 13 residues.